A single sample gave rise to the 6 T cell receptor beta chains below, sequenced in a study of blood T cell repertoires in COVID-19. Repertoires were generated with immunoSEQ multiplex PCR, while TCRdb's copy carries only in-frame clones and drops some. The sample records approximately 320,000 clones, about 91% being singletons. The sample comprised PBMCs or T cells enriched from blood (not recorded which). The receptors derive from a young woman who had recovered from COVID-19.

The chain joins TRBV12-3 or TRBV12-4 to TRBJ1-6; D is undetermined. V lost 2 bases and J lost 5, with 4 bases in between. This CDR3 has 13 amino acids. The CDR3 DNA sequence: TGTGCCAGCAGTTTAACAGATAATTCACCCCTCCACTTT. Protein sequence: CASSLTDNSPLHF.

The chain links TRBV7-2 to TRBJ1-6; unclear D gene. Germline CDR1 and CDR2: SGHTA and FQGNSA. This CDR3 spans 15 amino acids. V gave up 2 bases and J gave up 5 bases, with 10 bases separating them. The CDR3 reads CASSLWPENNSPLHF. In nucleotides, the CDR3 is TGTGCCAGCAGCTTATGGCCGGAGAATAATTCACCCCTCCACTTT. Looking up the rest from reference TRBV7-2 and TRBJ1-6 gives the full variable domain: GAGVSQSPSNKVTEKGKDVELRCDPISGHTALYWYRQSLGQGLEFLIYFQGNSAPDKSGLPSDRFSAERTGGSVSTLTIQRTQQEDSAVYLCASSLWPENNSPLHFGNGTRLTVT.

This sequence joins TRBV19 and TRBJ2-3, with 13 bases matching TRBD2. V lost 5 bases to trimming and J lost 6 bases; unmatched junction nucleotides: 5. The CDR3 extends over 15 amino acids. The V gene's germline CDR1 is LNHDA and CDR2 SQIVND (reference sequence). CDR3 loop: CASSELAGGRDTQYF. In DNA, the CDR3 is TGTGCCAGTAGTGAACTAGCGGGGGGGCGGGATACGCAGTATTTT.

This clone has ten or more counts. J is TRBJ2-7 and V is TRBV4-2; 7 positions match TRBD1. CDR1 is LGHNA, CDR2 YNFKEQ, per germline. This CDR3 spans 16 amino acids. The trim removed 1 base at V and 0 bases at J, leaving 6 bases unmatched. CDR3 sequence: CASSQAPDRASYEQYF. The CDR3 bases are TGTGCCAGCAGCCAAGCCCCCGACAGGGCCTCCTACGAGCAGTACTTC.

This sequence joins TRBV7-8 and TRBJ2-2, with D unresolved. Trimming pared 5 bases from V and 13 bases from J, leaving 14 bases between. CDR1 is SGHVS, CDR2 FQNEAQ, per germline. The CDR3 runs 12 residues. As DNA, the CDR3 is TGTGCCAGCAGCCCCTCGACCCCGGGGCTGTTTTTT. Amino acid sequence: CASSPSTPGLFF.

The chain uses TRBV7-8 and TRBJ2-7, with 11 bases fitting TRBD2. Germline CDR1 reads SGHVS; CDR2 reads FQNEAQ. Trimming removed 8 bases from V and 6 bases from J; junction bases left unmatched: 15. The CDR3 is 16 amino acids. CDR3 in amino acids: CASSSSGGSTKGEQYF. CDR3 nucleotides: TGTGCCAGCTCATCTAGCGGGGGGTCTACTAAGGGCGAGCAGTACTTC. Variable domain in full (rest from reference TRBV7-8 and TRBJ2-7): GAGVSQSPRYKVAKRGQDVALRCDPISGHVSLFWYQQALGQGPEFLTYFQNEAQLDKSGLPSDRFFAERPEGSVSTLKIQRTQQEDSAVYLCASSSSGGSTKGEQYFGPGTRLTVT.